This TCR beta chain was captured by sequencing in a study of CD8+CD57+ T cells in acquired aplastic anemia. CD8+CD57+ cell expansion had been shown by flow cytometry in patients chosen for sequencing. This clonotype came up many times. Trimming removed 5 bases from V and 13 bases from J; junction bases left unmatched: 5. CDR1 is SGHNT, CDR2 YYREEE, per germline (reference sequence). The CDR3 covers 11 residues. Genomic DNA templated the TCR beta VDJ and CDR3 profiling. TCRdb re-called the reads with MiXCR, one entry per CDR3 protein. The sample lists roughly 150,000 distinct CDR3 sequences; around 47% were seen once.

The TCR originated in a human donor with aplastic anemia. The sequenced material came from sorted CD4+, CD8+, or CD8+CD57+ T cells (not recorded which) from PBMCs. The V and J genes are TRBV5-4 and TRBJ2-1, with TRBD1 identical over 8 bases. The CDR3 loop reads CASSQGQGQFF. The CDR3 DNA sequence: TGTGCCAGCAGTCAAGGACAGGGACAGTTCTTC.